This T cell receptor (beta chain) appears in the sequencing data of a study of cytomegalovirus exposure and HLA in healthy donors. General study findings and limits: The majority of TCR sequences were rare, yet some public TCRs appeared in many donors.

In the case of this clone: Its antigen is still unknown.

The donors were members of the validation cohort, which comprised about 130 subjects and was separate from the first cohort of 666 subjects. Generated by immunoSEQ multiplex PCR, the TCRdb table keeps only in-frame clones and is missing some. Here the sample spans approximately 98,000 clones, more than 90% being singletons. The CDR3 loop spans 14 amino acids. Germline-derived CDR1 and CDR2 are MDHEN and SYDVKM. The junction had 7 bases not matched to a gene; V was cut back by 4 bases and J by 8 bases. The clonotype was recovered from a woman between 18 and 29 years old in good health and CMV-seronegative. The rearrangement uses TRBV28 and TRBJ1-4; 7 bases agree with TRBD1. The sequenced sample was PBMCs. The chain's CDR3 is CASSSQGVREKLFF. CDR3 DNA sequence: TGTGCCAGCAGTTCCCAGGGGGTGAGGGAAAAACTGTTTTTT.